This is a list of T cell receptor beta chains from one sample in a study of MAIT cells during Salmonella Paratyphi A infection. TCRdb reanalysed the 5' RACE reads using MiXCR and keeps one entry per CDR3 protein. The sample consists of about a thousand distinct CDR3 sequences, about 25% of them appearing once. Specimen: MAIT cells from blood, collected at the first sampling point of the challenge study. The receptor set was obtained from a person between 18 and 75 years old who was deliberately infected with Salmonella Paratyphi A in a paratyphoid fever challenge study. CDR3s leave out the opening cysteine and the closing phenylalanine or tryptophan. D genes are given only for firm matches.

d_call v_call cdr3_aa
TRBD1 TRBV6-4 ASSEGRGHTDTQY
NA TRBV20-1 SASSGENSYEQY
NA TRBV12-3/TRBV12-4 ASSSLGPETYNEQF
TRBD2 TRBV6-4 ASSEGTSGTDTQY
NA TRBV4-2 ASSQGGSSGANVLT
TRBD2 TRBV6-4 ASSERGGTDTQY
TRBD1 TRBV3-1 ASSPGTDTGELF
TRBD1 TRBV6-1 ASSEGDSPSYEQY
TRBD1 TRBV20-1 SARTNSGTGDSYEQY
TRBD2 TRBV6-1 ASLGGGRHTDTQY